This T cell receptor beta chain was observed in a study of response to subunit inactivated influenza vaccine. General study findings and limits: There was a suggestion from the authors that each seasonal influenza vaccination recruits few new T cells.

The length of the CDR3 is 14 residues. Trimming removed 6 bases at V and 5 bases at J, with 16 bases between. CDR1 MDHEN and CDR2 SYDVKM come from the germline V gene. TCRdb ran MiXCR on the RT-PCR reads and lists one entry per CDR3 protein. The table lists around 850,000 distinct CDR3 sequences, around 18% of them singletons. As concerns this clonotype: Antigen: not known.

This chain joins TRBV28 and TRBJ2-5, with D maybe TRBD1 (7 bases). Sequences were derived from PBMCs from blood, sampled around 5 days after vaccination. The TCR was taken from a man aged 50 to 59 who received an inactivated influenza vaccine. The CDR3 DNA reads TGTGCCAGCAGCGCAGGGGGACGGGGGGAGACCCAGTACTTC. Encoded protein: CASSAGGRGETQYF.